Listed here are 30 T cell receptor beta chains from one sample, sequenced in a study of blood T cell repertoires in COVID-19. Assay used: immunoSEQ multiplex PCR; TCRdb lists only in-frame clones, some missing. The sample lists some 91,000 clones, approximately 80% occurring once. What was sequenced was peripheral blood. The receptors come from a man between 65 and 85 years old with acute or convalescent COVID-19.

This chain uses TRBV5-1 with TRBJ1-1, with TRBD1 matching over 9 bases. Germline V gene sequence: CDR1 SGHRS, CDR2 YFSETQ. The CDR3 totals 14 residues. V was pared by 3 bases and J by 6 bases, with 6 bases of the junction left unmatched. The CDR3: CASSSGQGWPEAFF. The CDR3 DNA sequence: TGCGCCAGCAGCTCGGGACAGGGCTGGCCTGAAGCTTTCTTT. Filled out from reference TRBV5-1 and TRBJ1-1, the complete variable domain reads KAGVTQTPRYLIKTRGQQVTLSCSPISGHRSVSWYQQTPGQGLQFLFEYFSETQRNKGNFPGRFSGRQFSNSRSEMNVSTLELGDSALYLCASSSGQGWPEAFFGQGTRLTVV.

The chain carries TRBV2 and TRBJ2-5, with 11 bases matching TRBD2. Germline loops: CDR1 SNHLY, CDR2 FYNNEI. The CDR3 extends over 16 amino acids. With V trimmed by 10 bases and J by 2 bases, 12 bases remained unmatched. For the CDR3, the DNA is TGTGCCATTCTCAGACTAGCGGGACACAATCAAGAGACCCAGTACTTC. Amino acids: CAILRLAGHNQETQYF.

The J gene is TRBJ2-3, the V gene TRBV5-1, with 12 bases aligning to TRBD2. Germline loops: CDR1 SGHRS, CDR2 YFSETQ. The J segment lost 6 bases and the V segment lost 3 bases, leaving 8 bases of the junction unmatched. The CDR3 extends over 16 amino acids. CDR3 in DNA: TGCGCCAGCAGCTACGGACTAGCGGGGCACATGGATACGCAGTATTTT. This encodes CASSYGLAGHMDTQYF.

This rearrangement joins TRBV24-1 to TRBJ1-1; 8 bases fit TRBD1. Germline values: CDR1 KGHDR, CDR2 SFDVKD. V shed 4 bases and J 1 base; nucleotides not matched to a gene: 4. The length of the CDR3 is 15 residues. Written as DNA, the CDR3 is TGTGCCACCAGTGACCCGGGGACAGGGAACACTGAAGCTTTCTTT. Translating it yields CATSDPGTGNTEAFF.

J is TRBJ1-2 and V is TRBV24-1; 10 bases are a match to TRBD1. Germline trimming cut 3 bases from V and 2 bases from J; bases unmatched to any gene: 5. The germline V gene has CDR1 KGHDR and CDR2 SFDVKD. The CDR3 runs to 16 residues. The CDR3 nucleotides read TGTGCCACCAGTGATGACGACAGGGGGCAAAACTATGGCTACACCTTC. Translating gives CATSDDDRGQNYGYTF.

This clone was counted a few times. The chain joins TRBV10-3 to TRBJ1-2; 8 bases fit TRBD1. Looked up from germline, CDR1 is ENHRY and CDR2 is SYGVKD. V lost 4 bases to trimming and J lost 6 bases; unmatched junction nucleotides: 4. The CDR3 totals 13 residues. The CDR3 loop reads CAISGTGRDGYTF. The CDR3 DNA sequence: TGTGCCATCAGTGGGACAGGGAGGGATGGCTACACCTTC.

Points on this clone: Other nucleotide sequences from this sample produce the same CDR3. The rearrangement links TRBV7-2 to TRBJ1-5; possible D gene TRBD1, 6 bases. Trimming left V 4 bases short and J 4 bases short, with 8 bases between. The V gene's germline CDR1 is SGHTA and CDR2 FQGNSA. The CDR3 is 13 amino acids. As DNA, the CDR3 is TGTGCCAGCAGCTCTCAGGGGAATCAGCCCCAGCATTTT. Its translation: CASSSQGNQPQHF.

The chain carries TRBV28 and TRBJ1-4; TRBD1 matches at 7 bases. V trimming: 2 bases; J trimming: 0 bases; junction bases outside the gene matches: 0. The CDR3 is made up of 15 amino acids. Germline loops: CDR1 MDHEN, CDR2 SYDVKM. CDR3 region: CASSLDRATNEKLFF. Written as DNA, the CDR3 is TGTGCCAGCAGTTTAGACAGGGCAACTAATGAAAAACTGTTTTTT.

This clone was found a few times. This CDR3 reads CASSKRGDREAGELFF. CDR3 DNA sequence: TGTGCCAGCTCAAAGAGGGGGGACAGGGAAGCCGGGGAGCTGTTTTTT. V and J are TRBV9 and TRBJ2-2, with 9 bases lining up with TRBD1. V dropped 7 bases and J dropped 6; count of bases not matched to a gene: 13. CDR3 size: 16 residues. Per germline, CDR1 SGDLS and CDR2 YYNGEE.

The V and J genes are TRBV19 and TRBJ2-5; TRBD1 aligns across 9 bases. The length of the CDR3 is 15 residues. Looked up from germline, CDR1 is LNHDA and CDR2 is SQIVND (reference sequence). Losses at the gene ends were 6 bases for V and 5 bases for J; bases not matched to a gene: 10. The CDR3 DNA reads as TGTGCCAGTAGCGGACAGGGGATGGGAGAGGAGACCCAGTACTTC. It is translated as CASSGQGMGEETQYF.

The genes are TRBV3-1 (or the pseudogene TRBV3-2) and TRBJ2-3; D uncertain. Germline loops: CDR1 LGHDT, CDR2 YNNKEL (reference sequence). There are 13 residues in the CDR3. V dropped 4 bases and J dropped 1 base, with 6 bases sitting between them. The CDR3 spells CASSPPGTDTQYF. CDR3 nucleotides: TGTGCCAGCAGCCCCCCGGGCACAGATACGCAGTATTTT.

This clone has a single count. V usage is TRBV19 and J usage is TRBJ2-2; tentative D call: TRBD1 (5 bases). The germline V gene encodes CDR1 LNHDA and CDR2 SQIVND (reference sequence). The CDR3 sequence is 14 residues long. V lost 4 bases and J lost 1, with 7 bases in between. CDR3 sequence: CASSTDRNTGELFF. The DNA for the CDR3 is TGTGCCAGTAGTACAGACAGGAACACCGGGGAGCTGTTTTTT.

This rearrangement joins TRBV28 to TRBJ2-3; the D is unclear. The CDR3 covers 13 residues. Germline assignment: CDR1 MDHEN and CDR2 SYDVKM. V was shortened by 6 bases and J by 5 bases, with 12 bases between the two germline ends. DNA of the CDR3: TGTGCCAGCAGCTTCGAGTCGAGAGATACGCAGTATTTT. Protein sequence: CASSFESRDTQYF.

The chain employs TRBV19 and TRBJ1-1; D gene unclear. V lost 0 bases and J 0 bases, leaving 8 bases between the germline ends. Per germline, CDR1 LNHDA and CDR2 SQIVND (reference sequence). This CDR3 is 15 amino acids long. CDR3 sequence: CASSIEGSMNTEAFF. Written as DNA, the CDR3 is TGTGCCAGTAGTATAGAGGGCAGTATGAACACTGAAGCTTTCTTT.

J is TRBJ1-5 and V is TRBV9; perhaps TRBD1 as D (5 bases). Trimming removed 7 bases from V and 5 bases from J, with 16 bases in between. CDR1 is SGDLS and CDR2 is YYNGEE in the germline V gene. The CDR3 extends over 14 amino acids. Here the CDR3 reads CASSGGTGHQPQHF. The DNA for the CDR3 is TGTGCCAGCTCGGGGGGAACGGGCCATCAGCCCCAGCATTTT.

The chain recombines TRBV28 with TRBJ1-6; D gene ambiguous. This CDR3 is built from 15 residues. Germline loops: CDR1 MDHEN, CDR2 SYDVKM. The V and J ends lost 4 bases and 7 bases respectively, with 14 bases between them. The CDR3 coding sequence is TGTGCCAGCAGTTCCCCCGGGGAAGGGAATTCACCCCTCCACTTT. This gives the protein CASSSPGEGNSPLHF.

This rearrangement joins TRBV6-6 to TRBJ2-5; 8 bases match TRBD2. The V and J ends lost 0 bases and 1 base, in that order; junction bases with no gene match: 4. CDR1 and CDR2 from the germline V gene are MNHNY and SVGAGI (reference sequence). CDR3 length: 16 residues. DNA of the CDR3: TGTGCCAGCAGTTACTCCGCGGCGGGGGGCCAAGAGACCCAGTACTTC. This gives the protein CASSYSAAGGQETQYF.

The chain carries TRBV28 and TRBJ2-7, with D perhaps matching TRBD2 (6 bases). This CDR3 comprises 14 residues. Trimming took off 4 bases at V and 4 bases at J, with 14 bases between the two ends. Per the germline V gene, CDR1 is MDHEN and CDR2 is SYDVKM. The CDR3 here is CASSSPGERYEQYF. In nucleotides, the CDR3 is TGTGCCAGCAGTTCCCCGGGGGAAAGGTACGAGCAGTACTTC.

Details on this clone: Additional DNA sequences in this sample encode the identical CDR3. J is TRBJ1-1 and V is TRBV4-1; weak D call: TRBD1 (5 bases). Germline V gene sequence: CDR1 MGHRA, CDR2 YSYEKL. V was trimmed by 4 bases and J by 2 bases, leaving 8 bases between them. The CDR3 spans 13 residues. For the CDR3, the DNA is TGCGCCAGCAGCCCACAGGTTAACACTGAAGCTTTCTTT. This codes for CASSPQVNTEAFF.

The CDR3 loop reads CASSLVGQSSSYNSPLHF. The CDR3 nucleotides are TGCGCCAGCAGCTTGGTTGGACAGTCGAGCTCCTATAATTCACCCCTCCACTTT. The gene calls are TRBV5-1 and TRBJ1-6, with D perhaps TRBD1 (6 bases). Looked up from germline, CDR1 is SGHRS and CDR2 is YFSETQ. Trimming took 0 bases from V and 0 from J, leaving 13 bases between them. This CDR3 spans 18 amino acids.

The chain joins TRBV3-1 (or the pseudogene TRBV3-2) to TRBJ2-5, with D perhaps matching TRBD2 (6 bases). Germline lookup yields CDR1 LGHDT and CDR2 YNNKEL (reference sequence). The CDR3 extends over 13 amino acids. Between the trimmed V and J ends, which lost 2 bases and 4 bases, there was a span of 8 bases. For the CDR3, the DNA is TGTGCCAGCAGCCAACGGGGGTTAGAGACCCAGTACTTC. Protein: CASSQRGLETQYF.

CDR3 nucleotide sequence: TGCGCCAGCAGCTTGGAAGCGGGACAAAGACAAGAGACCCAGTACTTC. This encodes CASSLEAGQRQETQYF. This sequence joins TRBV5-1 and TRBJ2-5; D possibly corresponds to TRBD2 (7 bases). The germline gives CDR1 SGHRS, CDR2 YFSETQ. V lost 0 bases, J lost 2 bases, and 14 bases lay in between. CDR3 length equals 16 residues.

This chain connects TRBV27 to TRBJ1-5; D not certain. CDR1 and CDR2 (germline): MNHEY, SMNVEV (reference sequence). The V end was cut by 5 bases, the J end by 0 bases, with 8 bases between. CDR3 length: 14 residues. CDR3 coding DNA: TGTGCCAGCAGTGCTAAATATAGCAATCAGCCCCAGCATTTT. Protein product: CASSAKYSNQPQHF.

V and J are TRBV6-5 and TRBJ2-1, with 11 bases that match TRBD2. CDR3 length equals 15 residues. The germline gives CDR1 MNHEY, CDR2 SVGAGI. V lost 6 bases to trimming and J lost 4 bases; unmatched junction nucleotides: 5. The CDR3 bases are TGTGCCAGCAGCATAGCGGGAGGGGGATACAATGAGCAGTTCTTC. Amino acids: CASSIAGGGYNEQFF.

The chain combines TRBV11-2 with TRBJ2-7; D uncertain. Germline lookup yields CDR1 SGHAT and CDR2 FQNNGV. This CDR3 region has 13 residues. The V end was cut by 3 bases, the J end by 1 base, with 7 bases between. The CDR3 protein is CASSFLLSYEQYF. DNA for the CDR3: TGTGCCAGCAGCTTTCTGTTATCCTACGAGCAGTACTTC.

The genes are TRBV7-9 and TRBJ1-4; the D is unclear. Trimming took off 5 bases at V and 4 bases at J, with 11 bases between the two ends. CDR3 length equals 14 residues. CDR1 is SEHNR, CDR2 FQNEAQ, per germline (reference sequence). The CDR3 DNA reads as TGTGCCAGCAGCCAGACGGGAGGTAATGAAAAACTGTTTTTT. It yields the protein CASSQTGGNEKLFF.

This clone has more than one count but fewer than ten. The genes are TRBV30 and TRBJ1-1; D gene ambiguous. CDR3 size: 12 residues. Trimming stripped 7 bases from V and 0 bases from J, with 9 bases between. The germline V gene has CDR1 GTSNPN and CDR2 SVGIG (reference sequence). The CDR3 DNA sequence: TGTGCCTTGGGAGTCATGAACACTGAAGCTTTCTTT. Translation: CALGVMNTEAFF.

The chain recombines TRBV18 with TRBJ1-1, with D maybe TRBD1 (6 bases). The V end lost 3 bases, the J end lost 0 bases, and 11 bases lay between the germline ends. The CDR3 contains 15 residues. Germline CDR1 and CDR2: KGHSH and LQKENI. The CDR3 spells CASSPQGSMNTEAFF. The CDR3 DNA follows: TGTGCCAGCTCACCGCAGGGGAGCATGAACACTGAAGCTTTCTTT. Based on the CDR3 plus reference TRBV18 and TRBJ1-1, the full variable domain is NAGVMQNPRHLVRRRGQEARLRCSPMKGHSHVYWYRQLPEEGLKFMVYLQKENIIDESGMPKERFSAEFPKEGPSILRIQQVVRGDSAAYFCASSPQGSMNTEAFFGQGTRLTVV.

The chain links TRBV14 to TRBJ2-2; a weak D match, TRBD1 (6 bases). Germline CDR1 reads SGHDN; CDR2 reads FVKESK. The V end was cut by 5 bases, the J end by 6 bases, with 10 bases between. The CDR3 totals 13 residues. CDR3 bases: TGTGCCAGCAGCAGATCAGGGGCCGGGGAGCTGTTTTTT. It is translated as CASSRSGAGELFF.

The CDR3 loop reads CASSFFSGRTDTQYF. In DNA, the CDR3 is TGCGCCAGCAGCTTCTTTAGCGGGAGAACAGATACGCAGTATTTT. The rearrangement joins TRBV5-1 to TRBJ2-3; 9 nucleotides align to TRBD2. Germline CDR1 reads SGHRS; CDR2 reads YFSETQ. The junction had 4 bases not matched to a gene; V was cut back by 2 bases and J by 3 bases. CDR3 length: 15 amino acids.